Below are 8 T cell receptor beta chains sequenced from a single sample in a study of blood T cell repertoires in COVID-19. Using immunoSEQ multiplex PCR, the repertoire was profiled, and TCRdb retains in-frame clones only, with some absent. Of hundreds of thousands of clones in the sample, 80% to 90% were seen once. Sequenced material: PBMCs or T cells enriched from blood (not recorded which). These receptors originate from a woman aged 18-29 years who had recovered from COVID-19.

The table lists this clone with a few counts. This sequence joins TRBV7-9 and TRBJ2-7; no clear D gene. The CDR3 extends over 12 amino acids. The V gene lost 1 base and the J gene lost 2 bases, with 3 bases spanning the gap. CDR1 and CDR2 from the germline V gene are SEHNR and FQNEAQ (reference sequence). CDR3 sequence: CASSLGAYEQYF. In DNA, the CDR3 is TGTGCCAGCAGCTTAGGAGCCTACGAGCAGTACTTC.

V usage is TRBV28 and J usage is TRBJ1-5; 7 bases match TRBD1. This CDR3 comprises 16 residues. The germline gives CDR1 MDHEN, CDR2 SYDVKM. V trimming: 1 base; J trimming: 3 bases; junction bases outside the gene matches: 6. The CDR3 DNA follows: TGTGCCAGCAGTTTATCTTCAGGGGGGTCCAATCAGCCCCAGCATTTT. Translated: CASSLSSGGSNQPQHF.

CDR3 region: CASSQVSNTEAFF. CDR3 sequence (DNA): TGTGCCAGCAGCCAAGTTTCAAACACTGAAGCTTTCTTT. The rearrangement links TRBV14 to TRBJ1-1; D uncertain. Trimming shortened V by 1 base and J by 2 bases, and 5 bases separated the two germline ends. This CDR3 spans 13 amino acids. The germline V gene encodes CDR1 SGHDN and CDR2 FVKESK.

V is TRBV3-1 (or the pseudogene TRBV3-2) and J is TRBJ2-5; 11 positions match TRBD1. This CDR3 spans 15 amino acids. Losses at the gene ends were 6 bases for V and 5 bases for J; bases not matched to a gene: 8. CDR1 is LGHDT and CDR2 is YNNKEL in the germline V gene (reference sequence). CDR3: CASRDGQGAKETQYF. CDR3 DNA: TGTGCCAGCAGGGACGGACAGGGGGCGAAGGAGACCCAGTACTTC.

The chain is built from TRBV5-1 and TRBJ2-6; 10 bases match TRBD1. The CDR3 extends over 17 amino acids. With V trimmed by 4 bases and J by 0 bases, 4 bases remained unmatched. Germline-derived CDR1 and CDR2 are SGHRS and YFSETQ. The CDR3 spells CASSPWDRGSGANVLTF. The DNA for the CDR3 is TGCGCCAGCAGCCCCTGGGACAGGGGCTCTGGGGCCAACGTCCTGACTTTC.

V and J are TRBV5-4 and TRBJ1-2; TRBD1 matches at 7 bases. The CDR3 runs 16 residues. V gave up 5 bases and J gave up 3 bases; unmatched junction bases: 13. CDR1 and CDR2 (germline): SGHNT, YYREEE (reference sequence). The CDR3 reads CASRPTLGTEDYGYTF. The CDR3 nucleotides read TGTGCCAGCAGGCCAACTCTTGGGACAGAAGACTATGGCTACACCTTC. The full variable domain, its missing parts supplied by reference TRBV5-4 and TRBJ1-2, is ETGVTQSPTHLIKTRGQQVTLRCSSQSGHNTVSWYQQALGQGPQFIFQYYREEENGRGNFPPRFSGLQFPNYSSELNVNALELDDSALYLCASRPTLGTEDYGYTFGSGTRLTVV.

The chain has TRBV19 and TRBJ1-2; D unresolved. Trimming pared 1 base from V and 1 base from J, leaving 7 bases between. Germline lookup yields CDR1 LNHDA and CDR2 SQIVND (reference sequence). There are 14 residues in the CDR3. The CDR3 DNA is TGTGCCAGTAGTATAGGCCCGGGTAACTATGGCTACACCTTC. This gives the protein CASSIGPGNYGYTF.

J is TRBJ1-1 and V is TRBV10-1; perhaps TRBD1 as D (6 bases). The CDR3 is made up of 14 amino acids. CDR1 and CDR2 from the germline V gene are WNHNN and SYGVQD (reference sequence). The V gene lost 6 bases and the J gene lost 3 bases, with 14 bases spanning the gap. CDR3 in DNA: TGCGCCAGCAGCAAAGGGGGGGAGGACACTGAAGCTTTCTTT. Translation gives CASSKGGEDTEAFF.